Each of the 18 T cell receptor beta chains below was sequenced from the same sample in a study of shared clonotypes between healthy human individuals. Cells designated naive CD8 were CD45RO-negative and were positively selected for CCR7, with terminally differentiated effector memory CD45RA+ cells excluded. Some clones are missing from TCRdb's copy, which holds only in-frame ones; the method was immunoSEQ multiplex PCR. The data show more than 550,000 clones, with approximately 90% seen just once and roughly 24% held by the top ten. The sample comprised naive CD8+ T cells sorted from blood. The receptors were sampled from a man younger than 40 in good health.

V and J are TRBV4-3 and TRBJ2-7; tentative D call: TRBD1 (6 bases). Germline CDR1 LGHNA, CDR2 YSLEER. The CDR3 spans 14 residues. The V gene lost 5 bases and the J gene lost 6 bases, with 17 bases spanning the gap. The CDR3 coding sequence is TGCGCCAGCAGCAACCGGGACACGAGAGGCGAGCAGTACTTC. Encoded protein: CASSNRDTRGEQYF.

This clone was observed a single time. This chain connects TRBV9 to TRBJ2-5; D is perhaps TRBD2 (7 bases). Germline CDR1 reads SGDLS; CDR2 reads YYNGEE. Deletions cut 7 bases from V and 4 bases from J, with 23 bases between. The CDR3 totals 16 residues. The CDR3 sequence: CASGGGQASRIETQYF. In DNA, the CDR3 is TGTGCCAGCGGGGGGGGCCAGGCCAGCCGTATAGAGACCCAGTACTTC.

This clone was found once. This chain uses TRBV27 with TRBJ2-1; 7 positions match TRBD1. V was clipped by 5 bases and J by 9 bases; unmatched bases: 7. CDR1 MNHEY and CDR2 SMNVEV come from the germline V gene (reference sequence). The CDR3 is made up of 13 amino acids. The CDR3 nucleotides are TGTGCCAGCAGTGCCCGGACAGGCACTGAGCAGTTCTTC. It is translated as CASSARTGTEQFF.

This rearrangement joins TRBV4-3 to TRBJ2-3; D remains ambiguous. This CDR3 region has 14 residues. The germline gives CDR1 LGHNA, CDR2 YSLEER. V dropped 0 bases and J dropped 7 bases, with 11 bases sitting between them. CDR3 nucleotides: TGCGCCAGCAGCCAAGAGTTACCCAGAAATACGCAGTATTTT. Translation gives CASSQELPRNTQYF.

The chain combines TRBV7-6 with TRBJ2-1, with D perhaps matching TRBD1 (6 bases). The V gene's germline CDR1 is SGHVS and CDR2 FNYEAQ. V gave up 5 bases and J gave up 1 base, with 12 bases separating them. This CDR3 has 15 amino acids. The CDR3 is CASSETGSSYNEQFF. In DNA, the CDR3 is TGTGCCAGCAGCGAAACAGGGAGTTCCTACAATGAGCAGTTCTTC.

This chain uses TRBV9 with TRBJ1-1; 9 bases align to TRBD1. From germline, CDR1 is SGDLS and CDR2 YYNGEE. J was trimmed by 0 bases and V by 1 base; bases with no gene match: 4. The CDR3 contains 16 residues. The CDR3: CASSVLDRGMNTEAFF. The DNA for the CDR3 is TGTGCCAGCAGCGTATTGGACAGGGGAATGAACACTGAAGCTTTCTTT.

The chain joins TRBV4-1 to TRBJ2-7; 7 positions match TRBD1. With V trimmed by 3 bases and J by 2 bases, 4 bases remained unmatched. Germline-derived CDR1 and CDR2 are MGHRA and YSYEKL. The CDR3 consists of 14 residues. The CDR3 coding sequence is TGCGCCAGCAGCCACGGCCAGGGGGCCTACGAGCAGTACTTC. It is translated as CASSHGQGAYEQYF.

V gene TRBV7-9 combines with J gene TRBJ2-2, with 7 bases that match TRBD1. Germline V gene data show CDR1 as SEHNR and CDR2 as FQNEAQ (reference sequence). This CDR3 has 14 amino acids. V shed 5 bases and J 5 bases; nucleotides not matched to a gene: 5. The CDR3 bases are TGTGCCAGCAGCCGCGGACAGGTTACCGGGGAGCTGTTTTTT. This translates into CASSRGQVTGELFF.

The J gene is TRBJ2-3, the V gene TRBV12-5, with D uncertain. Germline loops: CDR1 LGHNT, CDR2 FRNRAP. Deletions cut 5 bases from V and 3 bases from J, with 6 bases between. This CDR3 has 12 residues. The CDR3 reads CASGLKTDTQYF. CDR3 coding DNA: TGTGCTAGTGGTCTGAAGACAGATACGCAGTATTTT.

The rearrangement links TRBV5-8 to TRBJ2-1, with TRBD1 as a possible D gene (6 bases). The germline CDR1 and CDR2 sequences are SGHTS and YDEGEE. This CDR3 is 13 amino acids long. V lost 7 bases and J 7 bases, leaving 15 bases between the germline ends. The CDR3 spells CASAVRGWNEQFF. CDR3 bases: TGTGCCAGCGCAGTAAGGGGGTGGAATGAGCAGTTCTTC.

The gene calls are TRBV6-5 and TRBJ1-2; a possible D gene is TRBD1 (5 bases). The CDR3 has 14 residues. Per the germline V gene, CDR1 is MNHEY and CDR2 is SVGAGI. The V and J ends lost 5 bases and 2 bases respectively, with 12 bases between them. CDR3 residues: CASSGPGTNYGYTF. DNA for the CDR3: TGTGCCAGCAGTGGGCCCGGGACCAACTATGGCTACACCTTC.

The chain is built from TRBV5-1 and TRBJ2-1; tentative D call: TRBD1 (6 bases). This CDR3 is built from 14 residues. V was shortened by 0 bases and J by 8 bases, with 12 bases between the two germline ends. The germline V gene encodes CDR1 SGHRS and CDR2 YFSETQ. CDR3 DNA sequence: TGCGCCAGCAGCTTGGACAGGGTTATCGATGAGCAGTTCTTC. Encoded protein: CASSLDRVIDEQFF.

The gene calls are TRBV29-1 and TRBJ2-2; tentative D call: TRBD1 (6 bases). Trimming took 4 bases from V and 1 from J, leaving 16 bases between them. This CDR3 spans 16 amino acids. CDR1 is SQVTM and CDR2 is ANQGSEA in the germline V gene. This CDR3 reads CSVVSGTPLNTGELFF. The CDR3 region has the DNA TGCAGCGTTGTCTCCGGGACACCTCTGAACACCGGGGAGCTGTTTTTT.

V gene TRBV10-3 combines with J gene TRBJ2-1; perhaps TRBD2 as D (6 bases). In germline, CDR1 is ENHRY, CDR2 SYGVKD. The CDR3 consists of 14 residues. The V and J ends lost 10 bases and 0 bases respectively, with 13 bases between them. The CDR3 sequence is CASRDSSSYNEQFF. DNA of the CDR3: TGTGCCAGCCGGGACTCGAGCTCCTACAATGAGCAGTTCTTC.

The chain employs TRBV27 and TRBJ2-7, with D unresolved. The CDR3 contains 16 residues. The germline V and J ends were trimmed by 4 bases and 0 bases, with 16 bases remaining between them. Germline V gives CDR1 MNHEY, CDR2 SMNVEV (reference sequence). The CDR3 is CASSSRSGASSYEQYF. The CDR3 DNA sequence: TGTGCCAGCAGTTCCAGATCAGGAGCTAGCTCCTACGAGCAGTACTTC.

The rearrangement joins TRBV15 to TRBJ2-7, with D tentatively TRBD1 (6 bases). Trimming left V 5 bases short and J 9 bases short, with 26 bases between. Germline CDR1 LNHNV, CDR2 YYDKDF (reference sequence). This CDR3 region has 16 residues. The CDR3 here is CATSSPSRGTPLAQYF. CDR3 sequence (DNA): TGTGCCACCAGCTCCCCTTCGAGGGGGACCCCGCTCGCGCAGTACTTC.

The V and J genes are TRBV18 and TRBJ1-1, with TRBD1 as a possible D gene (5 bases). The CDR3 runs 14 residues. The V and J ends lost 5 bases and 1 base respectively, with 11 bases between them. Germline CDR1 reads KGHSH; CDR2 reads LQKENI. CDR3 region: CASSSGRANTEAFF. The DNA of the CDR3 is TGTGCCAGCTCAAGCGGCAGGGCGAACACTGAAGCTTTCTTT. The entire variable domain, with the rest obtained from reference TRBV18 and TRBJ1-1, is as follows: NAGVMQNPRHLVRRRGQEARLRCSPMKGHSHVYWYRQLPEEGLKFMVYLQKENIIDESGMPKERFSAEFPKEGPSILRIQQVVRGDSAAYFCASSSGRANTEAFFGQGTRLTVV.

The gene calls are TRBV5-1 and TRBJ2-2, with TRBD1 matching over 9 bases. Trimming cost V 7 bases and J 6 bases; bases outside gene matches: 4. Germline assignment: CDR1 SGHRS and CDR2 YFSETQ. The CDR3 has 13 residues. CDR3 protein: CASRDREAGELFF. The CDR3 bases are TGCGCCAGCCGGGACAGGGAGGCCGGGGAGCTGTTTTTT.